Following are 18 T cell receptor beta chains from one sample sequenced in a study of T-cell reconstitution after alpha-beta-depleted transplantation in children. The TCRbeta library incorporated unique molecular identifiers. TCRdb re-called the PCR reads through MiXCR, storing one row per CDR3 protein. The repertoire includes 800,000 to 1,000,000 distinct CDR3 sequences, roughly 29% of them detected once, and roughly 28% sits in the top ten. The sequencing used PBMCs, mostly from graft donor cells, collected 360 days after TCRalphabeta/CD19-depleted stem cell transplant. Receptors were obtained from a boy less than two years old who had a stem cell transplant for SCID, so the T cells may come from the graft donor.

The chain combines TRBV10-3 with TRBJ1-3; D ambiguous. V was cut by 6 bases and J by 0 bases, with 9 bases left in between. Germline CDR1 ENHRY, CDR2 SYGVKD. The CDR3 has 14 amino acids. The CDR3 is CAIRTPGSGNTIYF. CDR3 DNA sequence: TGTGCCATCAGGACTCCTGGCTCTGGAAACACCATATATTTT.

The sample holds a few counts of this clonotype. V gene TRBV9 combines with J gene TRBJ2-1, with 12 bases that match TRBD2. Germline-derived CDR1 and CDR2 are SGDLS and YYNGEE. Germline trimming cut 4 bases from V and 7 bases from J; bases unmatched to any gene: 9. The CDR3 is 16 amino acids. Here the CDR3 reads CASSTSLAGGPNEQFF. The DNA for the CDR3 is TGTGCCAGCAGCACTTCTCTAGCGGGGGGGCCTAATGAGCAGTTCTTC.

The J gene is TRBJ2-1, the V gene TRBV12-3 or TRBV12-4, with D possibly being TRBD2 (7 bases). Deletions cut 2 bases from V and 3 bases from J, with 14 bases between. The CDR3 extends over 16 amino acids. DNA for the CDR3: TGTGCCAGCAGTTTAAAATTGGGGGGGCGCTACAATGAGCAGTTCTTC. It codes for CASSLKLGGRYNEQFF.

This chain links TRBV4-2 with TRBJ2-3, with a tentative D call TRBD2 (7 bases). Between the trimmed V and J ends, which lost 4 bases and 6 bases, there was a span of 26 bases. Germline V lookup: CDR1 LGHNA, CDR2 YNFKEQ. This CDR3 region has 18 residues. CDR3 residues: CASSPLLSRGQTLDTQYF. CDR3 DNA: TGTGCCAGCAGCCCCCTACTCTCGCGGGGGCAAACCTTGGATACGCAGTATTTT.

The chain has TRBV15 and TRBJ1-1; tentative D call: TRBD1 (6 bases). CDR1 is LNHNV, CDR2 YYDKDF, per germline (reference sequence). The CDR3 contains 12 residues. Trimming removed 4 bases at V and 7 bases at J, with 10 bases between. The DNA for the CDR3 is TGTGCCACCAGCATACAGGGCGTTGAAGCTTTCTTT. Its protein product is CATSIQGVEAFF.

The table lists this clonotype with many counts. The chain carries TRBV3-1 and TRBJ1-3; a weak D match, TRBD1 (6 bases). V lost 4 bases to trimming and J lost 4 bases, with 8 bases between them. The germline V gene encodes CDR1 LGHDT and CDR2 YNNKEL (reference sequence). The CDR3 is 13 amino acids. The CDR3: CASSRTEGNTIYF. In nucleotides, the CDR3 is TGTGCCAGCAGCCGGACAGAGGGAAACACCATATATTTT.

CDR3 nucleotides: TGTGCCAGCAGCACAGGGAGTCCCTCTGGGGCCAACGTCCTGACTTTC. Translation gives CASSTGSPSGANVLTF. This sequence joins TRBV12-3 or TRBV12-4 and TRBJ2-6, with D perhaps matching TRBD1 (6 bases). V lost 6 bases and J 0 bases, leaving 12 bases between the germline ends. The length of the CDR3 is 16 residues.

This clonotype occurred once. This rearrangement joins TRBV12-3 or TRBV12-4 to TRBJ2-3, with a weak D call TRBD1 (5 bases). This CDR3 has 15 residues. V was clipped by 2 bases and J by 4 bases, with 13 bases between them. CDR3 in amino acids: CASSLWVRVADTQYF. The CDR3 coding sequence is TGTGCCAGCAGTTTATGGGTCAGGGTGGCAGATACGCAGTATTTT.

The chain uses TRBV20-1 and TRBJ2-3; no clear D gene. CDR3 length: 13 residues. Trimming left V 7 bases short and J 0 bases short, with 11 bases between. The germline V gene has CDR1 DFQATT and CDR2 SNEGSKA (reference sequence). CDR3 sequence: CSGLQTSTDTQYF. The CDR3 nucleotides read TGCAGTGGATTGCAAACTAGCACAGATACGCAGTATTTT.

The chain recombines TRBV7-8 with TRBJ1-3; D call uncertain. The germline CDR1 and CDR2 sequences are SGHVS and FQNEAQ. Trimming cost V 0 bases and J 3 bases, with 18 bases left between them. The CDR3 covers 18 residues. The CDR3 is CASSLATGQVEIGNTIYF. The CDR3 nucleotides read TGTGCCAGCAGCTTAGCTACCGGTCAGGTCGAAATTGGAAACACCATATATTTT.

The gene calls are TRBV20-1 and TRBJ1-1; a possible D gene is TRBD1 (6 bases). CDR3 length: 15 amino acids. Germline V CDR1 and CDR2: DFQATT, SNEGSKA (reference sequence). Deletions cut 6 bases from V and 0 bases from J, with 17 bases between. The CDR3 nucleotides read TGCAGTGCATATCCGGGGGGCCTCATGAACACTGAAGCTTTCTTT. This gives the protein CSAYPGGLMNTEAFF.

This clonotype has more than one count but fewer than ten. The V and J genes are TRBV5-5 and TRBJ2-3, with a possible D match to TRBD1 (6 bases). From germline, CDR1 is SGHKS and CDR2 YYEKEE (reference sequence). Trimming removed 2 bases from V and 4 bases from J, with 14 bases in between. This CDR3 contains 15 residues. The CDR3, as DNA: TGTGCCAGCAGCTTCCCTAGACAGGTGGCAGATACGCAGTATTTT. Its protein product is CASSFPRQVADTQYF.

This clonotype was counted between two and nine times. The chain recombines TRBV20-1 with TRBJ1-2; weak D call: TRBD1 (5 bases). Germline V lookup: CDR1 DFQATT, CDR2 SNEGSKA (reference sequence). The V gene lost 8 bases and the J gene lost 8 bases, with 24 bases spanning the gap. This CDR3 has 14 amino acids. The CDR3 spells CSTTNPTGARGYTF. As DNA, the CDR3 is TGCAGTACCACTAATCCCACAGGCGCACGGGGCTACACCTTC.

The chain recombines TRBV20-1 with TRBJ1-4; 10 positions match TRBD1. J lost 6 bases, V lost 4 bases, and 8 bases had no gene match. The CDR3 loop spans 15 amino acids. Germline assignment: CDR1 DFQATT and CDR2 SNEGSKA (reference sequence). The CDR3 protein is CSAIDRGRGDEKLFF. The CDR3 DNA reads TGCAGTGCTATTGACAGGGGGCGCGGGGATGAAAAACTGTTTTTT.

This sequence joins TRBV20-1 and TRBJ1-3; no reliable D call. The CDR3 runs to 15 residues. CDR1 is DFQATT and CDR2 is SNEGSKA in the germline V gene (reference sequence). V lost 0 bases and J 0 bases, leaving 9 bases between the germline ends. In DNA form, the CDR3 reads TGCAGTGCTAGAGATTCGGGGATCTCTGGAAACACCATATATTTT. Amino acid sequence: CSARDSGISGNTIYF.

The chain joins TRBV27 to TRBJ2-6; maybe TRBD1 (6 bases). The germline V gene encodes CDR1 MNHEY and CDR2 SMNVEV (reference sequence). CDR3 length equals 18 residues. V dropped 4 bases and J dropped 0 bases, with 16 bases sitting between them. The CDR3: CASSSPDSASSGANVLTF. The CDR3 DNA sequence: TGTGCCAGCAGTTCACCGGACAGTGCCTCCTCTGGGGCCAACGTCCTGACTTTC.

In its sample, this clonotype was seen a few times. The chain employs TRBV7-8 and TRBJ1-2; D perhaps matches TRBD1 (6 bases). V lost 5 bases, J lost 2 bases, and 24 bases lay in between. This CDR3 is built from 18 residues. Looked up from germline, CDR1 is SGHVS and CDR2 is FQNEAQ. The CDR3 nucleotides are TGTGCCAGCAGCCGTGGGTCCCCCCCGGGACACCCGAACTATGGCTACACCTTC. Translated, it gives CASSRGSPPGHPNYGYTF.

The chain is built from TRBV5-6 and TRBJ2-7; D is unresolved. Germline CDR1 is SGHDT and CDR2 is YYEEEE. V gave up 3 bases and J gave up 1 base, with 8 bases separating them. The CDR3 runs 13 residues. This CDR3 is CASSWIQSYEQYF. DNA for the CDR3: TGTGCCAGCAGCTGGATCCAGTCCTACGAGCAGTACTTC.